This paragraph reports one T cell receptor beta chain. The ends were cut back, 5 bases at V and 7 bases at J, with 14 bases in the middle. Germline values: CDR1 SEHNR, CDR2 FQNEAQ (reference sequence). The CDR3 runs to 14 residues. The data derive from a study of cytomegalovirus exposure and HLA in healthy donors. Primers: 60 Vbeta forward and 13 Jbeta reverse. Profiling relied on immunoSEQ multiplex PCR, and the TCRdb table lists in-frame clones only, not all of them. The sample holds under 200,000 clones, about four fifths seen once. V is TRBV7-9 and J is TRBJ2-2, with D perhaps TRBD2 (5 bases). The source of this sequence is a boy between 2 and 10 years old in good health and CMV-seronegative. Input material: PBMCs. CDR3 sequence: CASSPSVGGGELFF. The CDR3 DNA follows: TGTGCCAGCAGCCCGAGCGTCGGAGGCGGGGAGCTGTTTTTT.